Described below is a single T cell receptor (beta chain) sequence and its context. TCRdb reanalysed the PCR reads using MiXCR and keeps one entry per CDR3 protein. Seen here are 600,000 to 650,000 distinct CDR3 sequences, 20% observed once, and the top ten hold roughly 0.85%. The CDR3 length is 13 residues. Germline values: CDR1 SEHNR, CDR2 FQNEAQ (reference sequence). V was clipped by 5 bases and J by 2 bases, with 10 bases between them. The data are from a study of molecular identifiers for immune sequencing clone quantification. The specimen sequenced was naive CD8+ T cells from blood, with Jurkat cell RNA spiked in. Documented subset: FACS-sorted CD8+CD4-CCR7+CD45RA+ naive T cells. The receptor's source is a human donor in good health. Some libraries in this study had Jurkat cell RNA spiked in. The rearrangement links TRBV7-9 to TRBJ2-7; D unresolved. In DNA, the CDR3 is TGTGCCAGCAGCCCAGACGCAGCCTACGAGCAGTACTTC. It translates to CASSPDAAYEQYF.